These 4 T cell receptor beta chains were all obtained from the same sample, sequenced in a study of monozygotic twins with inflammatory bowel disease. After re-calling the 5' RACE reads, TCRdb lists one entry per CDR3 protein, DNA absent. The sample holds 300,000 to 400,000 distinct CDR3 sequences. Sequencing used blood. These receptors were collected from a human donor with ulcerative colitis or Crohn's disease, or a healthy co-twin of an affected twin (not recorded which).

The chain is built from TRBV6-5 and TRBJ2-5; TCRdb names TRBD1, which stays unverified in the absence of DNA. The CDR3 has 16 residues. Germline loops: CDR1 MNHEY, CDR2 SVGAGI. CDR3 residues: CASSYNPGQRGETQYF.

The J gene is TRBJ1-1, the V gene TRBV24-1. Germline V gene sequence: CDR1 KGHDR, CDR2 SFDVKD. The CDR3 has 14 residues. CDR3 region: CATTVPRQYTEAFF.

This chain links TRBV7-3 with TRBJ2-1; TCRdb lists TRBD1, though no DNA is available to test this call. The length of the CDR3 is 15 residues. Germline assignment: CDR1 SGHTA and CDR2 FQGTGA. The CDR3 sequence: CASSWGGDRYNEQFF.

Here the CDR3 reads CASSGQGGTGELFF. The chain links TRBV2 to TRBJ2-2; TCRdb's D call of TRBD1 is untestable without DNA. CDR1 is SNHLY and CDR2 is FYNNEI in the germline V gene. This CDR3 comprises 14 residues.